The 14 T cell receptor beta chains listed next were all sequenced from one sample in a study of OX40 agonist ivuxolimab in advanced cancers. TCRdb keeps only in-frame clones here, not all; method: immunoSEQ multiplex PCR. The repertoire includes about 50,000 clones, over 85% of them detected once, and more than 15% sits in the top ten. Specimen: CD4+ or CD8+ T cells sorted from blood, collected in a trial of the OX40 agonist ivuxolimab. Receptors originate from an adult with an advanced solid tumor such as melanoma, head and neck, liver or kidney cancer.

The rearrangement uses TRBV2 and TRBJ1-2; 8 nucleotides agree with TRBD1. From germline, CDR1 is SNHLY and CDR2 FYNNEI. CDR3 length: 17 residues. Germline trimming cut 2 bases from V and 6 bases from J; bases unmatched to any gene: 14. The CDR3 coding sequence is TGTGCCAGCAGTGAACCCCCGGGTCTGGGACAGGTTGATGGCTACACCTTC. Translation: CASSEPPGLGQVDGYTF.

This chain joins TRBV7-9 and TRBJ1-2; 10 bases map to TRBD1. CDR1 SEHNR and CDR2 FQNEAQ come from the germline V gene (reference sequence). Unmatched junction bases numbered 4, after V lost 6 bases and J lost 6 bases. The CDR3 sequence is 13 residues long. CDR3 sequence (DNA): TGTGCCAGCAGACGAGGACAGGGGGATGGCTACACCTTC. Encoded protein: CASRRGQGDGYTF.

The CDR3 reads CASSLDQHSLPDTGELFF. The CDR3 DNA sequence: TGTGCCAGCAGCTTAGATCAACACTCCCTCCCTGACACCGGGGAGCTGTTTTTT. The chain joins TRBV7-2 to TRBJ2-2; D is uncertain. Trimming cost V 1 base and J 3 bases, with 18 bases left between them. CDR3 length: 18 amino acids. Looked up from germline, CDR1 is SGHTA and CDR2 is FQGNSA.

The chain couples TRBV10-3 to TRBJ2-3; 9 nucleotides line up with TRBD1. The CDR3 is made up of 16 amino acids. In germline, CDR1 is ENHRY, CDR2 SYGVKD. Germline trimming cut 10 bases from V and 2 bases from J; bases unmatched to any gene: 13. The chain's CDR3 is CASSWGQGDVTDTQYF. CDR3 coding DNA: TGTGCCAGCTCGTGGGGACAGGGAGACGTCACAGATACGCAGTATTTT.

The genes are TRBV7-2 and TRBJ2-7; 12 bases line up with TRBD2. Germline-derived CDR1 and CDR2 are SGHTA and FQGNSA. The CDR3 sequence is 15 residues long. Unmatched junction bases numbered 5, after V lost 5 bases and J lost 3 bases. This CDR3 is CASSPRLAGDYEQYF. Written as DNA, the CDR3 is TGTGCCAGCAGCCCCCGACTAGCGGGAGACTACGAGCAGTACTTC.

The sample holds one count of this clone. The CDR3 DNA follows: TGCGCCAGCAGCCTCTTTCGTGGTACCTACGAGCAGTACTTC. It encodes CASSLFRGTYEQYF. The genes are TRBV4-3 and TRBJ2-7; D is ambiguous. The ends were cut back, 4 bases at V and 2 bases at J, with 12 bases in the middle. The germline V gene encodes CDR1 LGHNA and CDR2 YSLEER. The CDR3 totals 14 residues.

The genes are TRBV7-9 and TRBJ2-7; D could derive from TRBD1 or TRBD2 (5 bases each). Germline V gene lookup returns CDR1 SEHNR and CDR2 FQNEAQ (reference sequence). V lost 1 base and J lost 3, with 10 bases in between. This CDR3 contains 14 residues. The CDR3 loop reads CASSLGSGSYEQYF. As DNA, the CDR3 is TGTGCCAGCAGCTTAGGATCAGGGAGCTACGAGCAGTACTTC.

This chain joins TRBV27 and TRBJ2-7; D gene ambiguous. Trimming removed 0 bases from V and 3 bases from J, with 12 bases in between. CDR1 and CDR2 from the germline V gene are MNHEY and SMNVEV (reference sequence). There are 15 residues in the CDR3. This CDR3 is CASSLSYANHYEQYF. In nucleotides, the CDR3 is TGTGCCAGCAGTTTATCGTACGCCAATCACTACGAGCAGTACTTC.

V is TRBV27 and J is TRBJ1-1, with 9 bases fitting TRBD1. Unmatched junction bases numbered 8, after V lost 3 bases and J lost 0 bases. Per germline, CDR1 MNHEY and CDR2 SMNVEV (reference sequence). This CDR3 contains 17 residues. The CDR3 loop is CASSFNRGQHMNTEAFF. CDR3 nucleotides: TGTGCCAGCAGTTTCAACAGGGGGCAACACATGAACACTGAAGCTTTCTTT.

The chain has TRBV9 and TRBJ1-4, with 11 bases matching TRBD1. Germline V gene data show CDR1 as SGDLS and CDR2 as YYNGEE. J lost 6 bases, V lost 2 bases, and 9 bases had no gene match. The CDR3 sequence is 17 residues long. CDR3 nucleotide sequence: TGTGCCAGCAGCGTTGAGGACAGGGGGCGTCTTGATGAAAAACTGTTTTTT. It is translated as CASSVEDRGRLDEKLFF. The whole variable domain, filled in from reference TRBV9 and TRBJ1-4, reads DSGVTQTPKHLITATGQRVTLRCSPRSGDLSVYWYQQSLDQGLQFLIQYYNGEERAKGNILERFSAQQFPDLHSELNLSSLELGDSALYFCASSVEDRGRLDEKLFFGSGTQLSVL.

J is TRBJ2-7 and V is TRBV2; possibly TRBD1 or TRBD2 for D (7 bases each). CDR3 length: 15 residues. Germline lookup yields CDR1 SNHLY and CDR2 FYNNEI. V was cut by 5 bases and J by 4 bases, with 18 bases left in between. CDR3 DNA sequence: TGTGCCAGCAGTACCCCCAGGGGGGGGACATACGAGCAGTACTTC. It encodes CASSTPRGGTYEQYF.

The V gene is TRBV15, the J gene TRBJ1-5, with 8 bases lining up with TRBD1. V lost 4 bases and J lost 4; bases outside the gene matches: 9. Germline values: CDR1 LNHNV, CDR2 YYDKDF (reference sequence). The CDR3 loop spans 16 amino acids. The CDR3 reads CATSTRQGFGNQPQHF. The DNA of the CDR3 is TGTGCCACCAGCACCCGACAGGGGTTTGGGAATCAGCCCCAGCATTTT.

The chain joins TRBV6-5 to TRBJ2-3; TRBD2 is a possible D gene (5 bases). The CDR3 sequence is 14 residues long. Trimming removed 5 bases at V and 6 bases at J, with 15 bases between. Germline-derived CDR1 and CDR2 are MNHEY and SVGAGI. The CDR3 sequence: CASSEGRIRDTQYF. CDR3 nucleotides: TGTGCCAGCAGTGAGGGCCGAATCCGCGATACGCAGTATTTT.

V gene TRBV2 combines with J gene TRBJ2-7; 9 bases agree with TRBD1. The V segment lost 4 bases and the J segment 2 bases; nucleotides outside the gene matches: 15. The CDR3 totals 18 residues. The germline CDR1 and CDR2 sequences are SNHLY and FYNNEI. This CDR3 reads CASSVLGTGHLATYEQYF. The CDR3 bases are TGTGCCAGCAGTGTTTTAGGGACAGGGCATCTAGCTACCTACGAGCAGTACTTC.